Each of the 30 T cell receptor beta chains below was sequenced from the same sample in a study of Tregs in tolerant kidney transplant recipients. Sequencing used immunoSEQ multiplex PCR; TCRdb keeps in-frame clones, though not all of them. This table has 35,000 to 55,000 clones, around 90% appearing once. The sample was Tregs from blood. The source is a human donor in good health.

CDR3 region: CASSLVLGRTPYEQYF. DNA for the CDR3: TGCGCCAGCAGCTTGGTTCTGGGGCGAACACCCTACGAGCAGTACTTC. This chain uses TRBV5-1 with TRBJ2-7, with D possibly matching TRBD1 (5 bases). V lost 0 bases, J lost 2 bases, and 15 bases lay in between. The CDR3 loop spans 16 amino acids. The germline CDR1 and CDR2 sequences are SGHRS and YFSETQ.

This chain's CDR3 is CASAVSTYNEQFF. CDR3 nucleotide sequence: TGTGCCAGCGCGGTCTCTACCTACAATGAGCAGTTCTTC. The chain recombines TRBV19 with TRBJ2-1; D not resolved. Between the trimmed V and J ends, which lost 9 bases and 2 bases, there was a span of 11 bases. This CDR3 spans 13 amino acids. Germline V gene lookup returns CDR1 LNHDA and CDR2 SQIVND (reference sequence).

This chain uses TRBV6-1 with TRBJ2-1, with 10 bases that match TRBD2. The V gene end was trimmed by 4 bases and the J gene end by 8 bases; junction bases not matched to a gene: 8. In germline, CDR1 is MNHNS, CDR2 SASEGT. The CDR3 is 15 amino acids. The chain's CDR3 is CASSGRAGGPYEQFF. The CDR3 region has the DNA TGTGCCAGCAGTGGAAGAGCGGGAGGGCCCTATGAGCAGTTCTTC.

This clone was detected only a few times. V and J are TRBV7-9 and TRBJ2-1; the match to TRBD2 covers 11 bases. V trimming: 5 bases; J trimming: 6 bases; junction bases outside the gene matches: 3. The germline V gene has CDR1 SEHNR and CDR2 FQNEAQ (reference sequence). CDR3 size: 14 residues. CDR3 region: CASSPLAGGNEQFF. The CDR3 coding sequence is TGTGCCAGCAGCCCCCTAGCGGGGGGCAATGAGCAGTTCTTC.

The chain is built from TRBV6-1 and TRBJ1-2; D is ambiguous. V lost 6 bases and J lost 8, with 13 bases in between. The CDR3 is 12 amino acids. Germline V gene sequence: CDR1 MNHNS, CDR2 SASEGT. This CDR3 is CASSPTIGGYTF. The DNA of the CDR3 is TGTGCCAGCAGCCCTACGATTGGGGGCTACACCTTC.

The chain links TRBV7-9 to TRBJ1-2; no definite D call. Deletions cut 1 base from V and 0 bases from J, with 3 bases between. The CDR3 is 13 residues long. From germline, CDR1 is SEHNR and CDR2 FQNEAQ (reference sequence). CDR3 in DNA: TGTGCCAGCAGCTTAGGCACTAACTATGGCTACACCTTC. This codes for CASSLGTNYGYTF.

The genes are TRBV5-5 and TRBJ2-7, with TRBD2 matching 14 bases. V was clipped by 4 bases and J by 7 bases; unmatched bases: 10. Per the germline V gene, CDR1 is SGHKS and CDR2 is YYEKEE (reference sequence). This CDR3 spans 16 amino acids. The CDR3 sequence is CASSPRLAGGPWEQYF. CDR3 nucleotide sequence: TGTGCCAGCAGCCCCCGACTAGCGGGGGGGCCGTGGGAGCAGTACTTC.

J is TRBJ1-5 and V is TRBV5-1; TRBD1 might be the D (5 bases). The V end was cut by 5 bases, the J end by 9 bases, with 15 bases between. The CDR3 loop spans 13 amino acids. Germline V gene sequence: CDR1 SGHRS, CDR2 YFSETQ. The CDR3 is CASRREIGGPQHF. CDR3 in DNA: TGCGCCAGCAGACGAGAAATCGGGGGGCCCCAGCATTTT.

As DNA, the CDR3 is TGTGCCAGTGGGAGGGGACAAGAGACCCAGTACTTC. It specifies CASGRGQETQYF. The chain joins TRBV7-8 to TRBJ2-5, with 7 bases fitting TRBD2. The junction had 3 bases not matched to a gene; V was cut back by 9 bases and J by 2 bases. The CDR3 spans 12 residues. Per germline, CDR1 SGHVS and CDR2 FQNEAQ. The whole variable domain, filled in from reference TRBV7-8 and TRBJ2-5, reads GAGVSQSPRYKVAKRGQDVALRCDPISGHVSLFWYQQALGQGPEFLTYFQNEAQLDKSGLPSDRFFAERPEGSVSTLKIQRTQQEDSAVYLCASGRGQETQYFGPGTRLLVL.

The chain links TRBV7-8 to TRBJ2-1, with 11 bases aligning to TRBD2. The CDR3 contains 15 residues. CDR1 SGHVS and CDR2 FQNEAQ come from the germline V gene. With V trimmed by 4 bases and J by 6 bases, 5 bases remained unmatched. This CDR3 is CASSSLAGEPNEQFF. CDR3 sequence (DNA): TGTGCCAGCAGCTCACTAGCGGGAGAGCCCAATGAGCAGTTCTTC.

The V call is TRBV6-6, the J call TRBJ2-3, with 8 bases identical to TRBD2. V shed 6 bases, J shed 6 bases, and the junction held 14 bases outside the gene matches. CDR1 and CDR2 (germline): MNHNY, SVGAGI (reference sequence). The CDR3 runs to 16 residues. CDR3 region: CASRGLVAAPGDTQYF. The CDR3 region has the DNA TGTGCCAGCAGGGGACTAGTGGCGGCCCCCGGGGATACGCAGTATTTT.

The J gene is TRBJ2-7, the V gene TRBV2; 8 nucleotides agree with TRBD2. The germline V gene encodes CDR1 SNHLY and CDR2 FYNNEI. The CDR3 runs 14 residues. The trim removed 4 bases at V and 3 bases at J, leaving 5 bases unmatched. The CDR3 protein is CASSGVTSGYEQYF. The CDR3 nucleotides are TGTGCCAGCAGTGGGGTTACTAGCGGCTACGAGCAGTACTTC.

This clone showed up just a few times. Other DNA sequences from this sample encode an identical CDR3 as well. CDR3 sequence reads: CASSRLGGTEAFF. DNA for the CDR3: TGTGCCAGCAGCCGTCTTGGGGGGACTGAAGCTTTCTTT. The chain couples TRBV7-9 to TRBJ1-1; D might be TRBD1 (5 bases). The germline V gene has CDR1 SEHNR and CDR2 FQNEAQ (reference sequence). The CDR3 runs 13 residues. Trimming shortened V by 5 bases and J by 5 bases, and 12 bases separated the two germline ends.

The rearrangement links TRBV7-9 to TRBJ2-7; 13 bases match TRBD2. V shed 0 bases, J shed 0 bases, and the junction held 8 bases outside the gene matches. This CDR3 has 19 residues. Germline V lookup: CDR1 SEHNR, CDR2 FQNEAQ (reference sequence). CDR3 residues: CASSLARTSGGPVSYEQYF. DNA for the CDR3: TGTGCCAGCAGCTTAGCGAGGACTAGCGGGGGCCCCGTCTCCTACGAGCAGTACTTC.

The V and J genes are TRBV13 and TRBJ1-1, with 8 bases matching TRBD1. The germline CDR1 and CDR2 sequences are PRHDT and FYEKMQ (reference sequence). V lost 5 bases to trimming and J lost 6 bases; unmatched junction nucleotides: 8. CDR3 length: 14 amino acids. The CDR3 sequence: CASSQPGTGAEAFF. Written as DNA, the CDR3 is TGTGCCAGCAGCCAACCTGGGACAGGTGCTGAAGCTTTCTTT.

The chain is built from TRBV5-1 and TRBJ1-2; D ambiguous. V was shortened by 0 bases and J by 4 bases, with 7 bases between the two germline ends. The CDR3 has 13 residues. CDR1 SGHRS and CDR2 YFSETQ come from the germline V gene. DNA for the CDR3: TGCGCCAGCAGCTTGGGGCTGGTCTATGGCTACACCTTC. It yields the protein CASSLGLVYGYTF.

There are a few counts of this clone. This CDR3 is CASSDRKPRYEQYF. The CDR3 DNA reads as TGTGCCAGCAGCGACCGGAAACCCCGTTACGAGCAGTACTTC. The rearrangement uses TRBV7-2 and TRBJ2-7; D ambiguous. Trimming took 5 bases from V and 4 from J, leaving 15 bases between them. Germline loops: CDR1 SGHTA, CDR2 FQGNSA. CDR3 length: 14 amino acids.

The V and J genes are TRBV15 and TRBJ2-2; 10 nucleotides line up with TRBD1. CDR1 is LNHNV and CDR2 is YYDKDF in the germline V gene (reference sequence). The CDR3 consists of 18 residues. The V gene end was trimmed by 2 bases and the J gene end by 5 bases; junction bases not matched to a gene: 11. This CDR3 reads CATSRYGTGVLRTGELFF. The CDR3 coding sequence is TGTGCCACCAGCAGATACGGGACAGGGGTCCTGAGAACCGGGGAGCTGTTTTTT.

This clone came up once. The J gene is TRBJ2-7, the V gene TRBV18; 7 positions match TRBD1. CDR1 is KGHSH and CDR2 is LQKENI in the germline V gene. This CDR3 region has 14 residues. V lost 3 bases to trimming and J lost 3 bases; unmatched junction nucleotides: 5. DNA of the CDR3: TGTGCCAGCTCACCTGGGACAGAACACTACGAGCAGTACTTC. Protein: CASSPGTEHYEQYF.

The chain carries TRBV6-1 and TRBJ2-1; 9 bases agree with TRBD2. After removal of 5 bases from V and 8 bases from J, the junction contained 7 bases not matched to a gene. Germline V gives CDR1 MNHNS, CDR2 SASEGT. The CDR3 sequence is 14 residues long. Written as DNA, the CDR3 is TGTGCCAGCAGTCTTAGCGGGAGTAGCGATGAGCAGTTCTTC. This gives the protein CASSLSGSSDEQFF.

V usage is TRBV5-1 and J usage is TRBJ1-4; D is ambiguous. Trimming removed 4 bases at V and 7 bases at J, with 11 bases between. CDR3 length: 13 amino acids. The germline V gene has CDR1 SGHRS and CDR2 YFSETQ. The CDR3 is CASSLAESEKLFF. The CDR3 DNA sequence: TGCGCCAGCAGCCTGGCCGAGAGTGAAAAACTGTTTTTT.

This clone has just a few counts. This rearrangement joins TRBV6-5 to TRBJ2-1, with D unresolved. The CDR3 has 14 residues. Trimming left V 1 base short and J 3 bases short, with 7 bases between. The V gene's germline CDR1 is MNHEY and CDR2 SVGAGI. The CDR3 loop is CASSYLEDYNEQFF. The DNA of the CDR3 is TGTGCCAGCAGTTACTTAGAGGACTACAATGAGCAGTTCTTC.

This clone was found once. The chain's CDR3 is CASSLGLAGLGELFF. CDR3 sequence (DNA): TGTGCCAGCAGCTTAGGACTAGCGGGACTCGGGGAGCTGTTTTTT. V and J are TRBV11-2 and TRBJ2-2; 11 bases agree with TRBD2. Germline V lookup: CDR1 SGHAT, CDR2 FQNNGV. The CDR3 contains 15 residues. Trimming at V came to 1 base and at J to 7 bases, leaving 2 bases not matched to a gene.

The rearrangement uses TRBV5-6 and TRBJ1-4; weak D call: TRBD1 (6 bases). Between the trimmed V and J ends, which lost 1 base and 8 bases, there was a span of 21 bases. The V gene's germline CDR1 is SGHDT and CDR2 YYEEEE. The CDR3 runs to 17 residues. This CDR3 is CASSLYGSLTGTEKLFF. In nucleotides, the CDR3 is TGTGCCAGCAGCTTGTACGGTTCCTTGACCGGGACAGAAAAACTGTTTTTT.

The chain uses TRBV19 and TRBJ1-1, with D perhaps matching TRBD1 (5 bases). The CDR3 runs to 16 residues. Germline assignment: CDR1 LNHDA and CDR2 SQIVND (reference sequence). The V and J ends lost 2 bases and 4 bases respectively, with 17 bases between them. Here the CDR3 reads CASSIKGAGTATEAFF. CDR3 sequence (DNA): TGTGCCAGTAGTATAAAAGGGGCAGGGACGGCCACTGAAGCTTTCTTT.

The gene calls are TRBV5-4 and TRBJ2-1; D is uncertain. This CDR3 contains 17 residues. Germline CDR1 SGHNT, CDR2 YYREEE (reference sequence). V was shortened by 2 bases and J by 8 bases, with 23 bases between the two germline ends. This chain's CDR3 is CASSFLGSSLGSDEQFF. The CDR3 nucleotides are TGTGCCAGCAGCTTTTTAGGGTCGAGTCTGGGATCGGATGAGCAGTTCTTC.

The chain uses TRBV29-1 and TRBJ2-1; either TRBD1 or TRBD2 may fit D (6 bases each). Germline assignment: CDR1 SQVTM and CDR2 ANQGSEA. This CDR3 has 11 residues. V was clipped by 7 bases and J by 9 bases, with 13 bases between them. The DNA of the CDR3 is TGCAGCGCGGGGGACATAACTGAGCAGTTCTTC. This sequence encodes CSAGDITEQFF.

For this clone: Its ends do not fully match the called genes, so a read error is possible. This specimen includes other DNA sequences encoding the same CDR3. The CDR3 is CASSRRGNEKLFF. The CDR3 DNA sequence: TGTGCCAGCAGCCGACGGGGGAATGAAAAATTGTTTTTT. The chain couples TRBV7-3 to TRBJ1-4; tentatively, D is TRBD1 (5 bases). CDR1 and CDR2 from the germline V gene are SGHTA and FQGTGA. The CDR3 totals 13 residues.

J is TRBJ2-7 and V is TRBV21-1. TRBV21-1 is termed a pseudogene. The CDR3 sequence is 17 residues long. The CDR3 loop is CASSKGARGGSSYEQYF. CDR3 DNA: TGTGCCAGCAGCAAAGGGGCCAGGGGGGGTAGCTCCTACGAGCAGTACTTC.

This clone was seen once. The chain uses TRBV6-1 and TRBJ1-1, with D unclear. From germline, CDR1 is MNHNS and CDR2 SASEGT. The CDR3 has 14 residues. Trimming took 5 bases from V and 5 from J, leaving 15 bases between them. CDR3 nucleotide sequence: TGTGCCAGCAGTTGGCAGGTACGGAAGACTGAAGCTTTCTTT. Translating gives CASSWQVRKTEAFF.